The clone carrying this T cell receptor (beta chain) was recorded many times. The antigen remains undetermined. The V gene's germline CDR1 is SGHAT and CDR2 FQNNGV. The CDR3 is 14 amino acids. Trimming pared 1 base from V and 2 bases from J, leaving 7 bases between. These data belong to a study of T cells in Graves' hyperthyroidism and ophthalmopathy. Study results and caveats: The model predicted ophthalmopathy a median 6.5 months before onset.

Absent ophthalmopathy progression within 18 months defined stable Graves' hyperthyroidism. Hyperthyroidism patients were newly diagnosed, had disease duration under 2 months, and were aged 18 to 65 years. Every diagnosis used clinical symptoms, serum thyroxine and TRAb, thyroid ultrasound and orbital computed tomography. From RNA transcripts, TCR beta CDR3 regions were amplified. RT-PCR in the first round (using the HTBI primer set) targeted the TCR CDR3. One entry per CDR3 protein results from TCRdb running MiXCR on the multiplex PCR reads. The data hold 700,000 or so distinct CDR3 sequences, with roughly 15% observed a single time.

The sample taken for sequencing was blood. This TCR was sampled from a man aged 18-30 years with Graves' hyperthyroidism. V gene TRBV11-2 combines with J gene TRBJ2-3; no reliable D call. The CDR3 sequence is CASSLGPSTDTQYF. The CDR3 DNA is TGTGCCAGCAGCTTAGGGCCGTCCACAGATACGCAGTATTTT. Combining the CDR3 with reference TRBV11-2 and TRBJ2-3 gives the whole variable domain EAGVAQSPRYKIIEKRQSVAFWCNPISGHATLYWYQQILGQGPKLLIQFQNNGVVDDSQLPKDRFSAERLKGVDSTLKIQPAKLEDSAVYLCASSLGPSTDTQYFGPGTRLTVL.